Described below is a single TCR beta chain sequence and its context. Its antigen is as yet unknown. Both 60 Vbeta primers and 13 Jbeta primers went into the PCR. The table came from immunoSEQ multiplex PCR; TCRdb's copy has only in-frame clones and leaves some out. In the table there are some 150,000 clones, 82% of which are singletons. The sample comes from a study of cytomegalovirus exposure and HLA in healthy donors. Points from the study as a whole: CMV antigen specificity was confirmed in vitro for three CMV-associated chains. TCR beta V- and J-gene trimming, according to a later analysis, was linked to a missense DCLRE1C variant. The likely explanation for a cluster of highly shared sequence variants was sequencing artifact.

Deletions cut 5 bases from V and 9 bases from J, with 17 bases between. Germline CDR1 reads SEHNR; CDR2 reads FQNEAQ (reference sequence). The CDR3 extends over 14 amino acids. The rearrangement joins TRBV7-9 to TRBJ2-1, with unresolved D. This sequence was found in a woman aged 45-60 years in good health and CMV-seropositive. Sequenced input: PBMCs. The CDR3 nucleotides read TGTGCCAGCAGCCTAAACGTCGCTACGCTTGAGCAGTTCTTC. Its protein is CASSLNVATLEQFF.